A single sample is the source of the 7 T cell receptor beta chains below, sequenced in a study of type 1 regulatory T cells. No antigen has been identified for these receptors. TCRdb processed the reads anew with MiXCR; each CDR3 protein has one entry. The sample lists roughly 25,000 distinct CDR3 sequences, 55% to 80% occurring once. The sequencing input was cultured T cells, either the whole culture or a sorted T cell fraction (not recorded which). Subset denoted: Tr1-enriched cell product generated in vitro against host alloantigens. The receptors were sampled from a human donor in good health.

The chain recombines TRBV20-1 with TRBJ2-3; the D gene could be TRBD1 or TRBD2 (5 bases each). Trimming took off 6 bases at V and 0 bases at J, with 16 bases between the two ends. The CDR3 runs 15 residues. Germline CDR1 and CDR2: DFQATT and SNEGSKA (reference sequence). The CDR3: CSATRGESSTDTQYF. The CDR3 DNA is TGCAGTGCCACCCGAGGGGAATCTAGCACAGATACGCAGTATTTT.

The rearrangement links TRBV7-2 to TRBJ2-5; 9 bases fit TRBD2. V was clipped by 8 bases and J by 5 bases; unmatched bases: 9. The germline CDR1 and CDR2 sequences are SGHTA and FQGNSA. The CDR3 runs to 14 residues. CDR3 sequence: CASSTGAGGETQYF. CDR3 nucleotides: TGTGCCAGCTCCACAGGGGCGGGGGGGGAGACCCAGTACTTC.

The V gene is TRBV6-6, the J gene TRBJ2-3; D ambiguous. From germline, CDR1 is MNHNY and CDR2 SVGAGI (reference sequence). The V end was cut by 5 bases, the J end by 3 bases, with 3 bases between. This CDR3 region has 11 residues. Written as DNA, the CDR3 is TGTGCCAGCAGTCCAACAGATACGCAGTATTTT. This translates into CASSPTDTQYF.

J is TRBJ2-3 and V is TRBV6-1, with TRBD1 matching over 7 bases. The CDR3 loop spans 14 amino acids. The V and J ends lost 5 bases and 3 bases, in that order; junction bases with no gene match: 5. The V gene's germline CDR1 is MNHNS and CDR2 SASEGT. CDR3 sequence reads: CASSYRGQTDTQYF. DNA for the CDR3: TGTGCCAGCAGTTACAGGGGACAAACAGATACGCAGTATTTT.

This clonotype came up once. The V gene is TRBV20-1, the J gene TRBJ2-7; unclear D gene. V was pared by 0 bases and J by 5 bases, with 14 bases between. This CDR3 has 14 amino acids. In germline, CDR1 is DFQATT, CDR2 SNEGSKA (reference sequence). CDR3 protein: CSARDGLMLDEQYF. The CDR3 nucleotides read TGCAGTGCTAGAGACGGTTTAATGTTGGACGAGCAGTACTTC.

The rearrangement joins TRBV4-3 to TRBJ2-5, with 7 bases matching TRBD1. CDR1 is LGHNA and CDR2 is YSLEER in the germline V gene. After removal of 3 bases from V and 4 bases from J, the junction contained 5 bases not matched to a gene. The CDR3 sequence is 14 residues long. DNA for the CDR3: TGCGCCAGCAGCCAGGCTCGGACAGGAGAGACCCAGTACTTC. It yields the protein CASSQARTGETQYF.

The V gene is TRBV19, the J gene TRBJ2-3; D not certain. From germline, CDR1 is LNHDA and CDR2 SQIVND (reference sequence). The CDR3 spans 13 residues. Trimming cost V 7 bases and J 2 bases, with 10 bases left between them. CDR3 residues: CASNHKVTDTQYF. CDR3 coding DNA: TGTGCCAGTAACCACAAAGTCACAGATACGCAGTATTTT.